The following is a T cell receptor (beta chain) sequence with its context. This sample stems from a study of blood T cell repertoires in COVID-19. The wider study: Samples taken during acute and convalescent COVID-19 were collected in the United States, Italy and Spain. Sample material is recorded as cDNA or gDNA derived from T cells, B-cell-depleted T cells, or PBMCs.

Germline loops: CDR1 LGHNA, CDR2 YSLEER. The CDR3 extends over 15 amino acids. V was clipped by 4 bases and J by 2 bases; unmatched bases: 6. Original methodology: Reference gene primer amplification in the assay estimated nucleated cell counts. Clones were read by immunoSEQ multiplex PCR, and TCRdb kept only the in-frame ones, dropping some. The V and J calls and clone size were taken over from that table, and D and trimming were inferred from the DNA. The sample records 66,000 or so clones, around 80% being singletons. The sequenced sample consisted of peripheral blood. The V gene is TRBV4-3, the J gene TRBJ2-7; TRBD2 matches 9 bases. This TCR came from a human donor in a cohort sampled during active COVID-19. The CDR3 reads CASSLAASGTYEQYF. CDR3 sequence (DNA): TGCGCCAGCAGCCTAGCCGCTAGCGGGACCTACGAGCAGTACTTC.